A single sample gave rise to the 27 T cell receptor beta chains below, sequenced in a study of cytomegalovirus exposure and HLA in healthy donors. Researchers ran the PCR with 60 Vbeta and 13 Jbeta primers. Measured with immunoSEQ multiplex PCR; TCRdb has only the in-frame clones, and not every one. This table holds roughly 250,000 clones, 75% to 85% found once. Material: PBMCs. The receptor set was obtained from a girl aged 2 to 9 in good health and CMV-seronegative.

The chain couples TRBV4-1 to TRBJ2-3, with TRBD2 matching 8 bases. The CDR3 loop spans 18 amino acids. CDR1 and CDR2 (germline): MGHRA, YSYEKL. Trimming took 3 bases from V and 2 from J; bases not matched to a gene: 13. CDR3 in amino acids: CASSHSYGGVVNTDTQYF. CDR3 nucleotide sequence: TGCGCCAGCAGCCACTCTTACGGGGGGGTGGTAAACACAGATACGCAGTATTTT.

The rearrangement uses TRBV28 and TRBJ2-7, with 9 bases lining up with TRBD1. The CDR3 has 15 amino acids. V was clipped by 2 bases and J by 2 bases; unmatched bases: 4. Germline assignment: CDR1 MDHEN and CDR2 SYDVKM. CDR3 DNA sequence: TGTGCCAGCAGTTTAGGGGGACAGGGACCCTACGAGCAGTACTTC. Encoded protein: CASSLGGQGPYEQYF. Variable domain in full (rest from reference TRBV28 and TRBJ2-7): DVKVTQSSRYLVKRTGEKVFLECVQDMDHENMFWYRQDPGLGLRLIYFSYDVKMKEKGDIPEGYSVSREKKERFSLILESASTNQTSMYLCASSLGGQGPYEQYFGPGTRLTVT.

The chain carries TRBV4-1 and TRBJ2-7; 8 bases are shared with TRBD2. The J segment lost 3 bases and the V segment lost 0 bases, leaving 10 bases of the junction unmatched. The CDR3 totals 17 residues. Germline values: CDR1 MGHRA, CDR2 YSYEKL. This chain's CDR3 is CASSQEPGKRGNYEQYF. The CDR3 bases are TGCGCCAGCAGCCAAGAGCCCGGCAAGCGGGGGAACTACGAGCAGTACTTC.

This sequence joins TRBV27 and TRBJ1-5; possibly TRBD1 for D (5 bases). The ends were cut back, 3 bases at V and 9 bases at J, with 15 bases in the middle. The germline CDR1 and CDR2 sequences are MNHEY and SMNVEV (reference sequence). The length of the CDR3 is 14 residues. The CDR3 nucleotides are TGTGCCAGCAGTTTTGGGCAGGGTGTAGGGCCCCAGCATTTT. This encodes CASSFGQGVGPQHF.

J is TRBJ2-3 and V is TRBV5-1, with 9 positions matching TRBD2. The CDR3 covers 16 residues. V dropped 0 bases and J dropped 10; count of bases not matched to a gene: 12. Per germline, CDR1 SGHRS and CDR2 YFSETQ. The CDR3 loop reads CASSLEAGGRRWPQYF. For the CDR3, the DNA is TGCGCCAGCAGCTTGGAGGCGGGAGGGCGGAGATGGCCGCAGTATTTT.

The chain combines TRBV27 with TRBJ2-7; tentative D call: TRBD2 (6 bases). Germline CDR1 and CDR2: MNHEY and SMNVEV (reference sequence). Deletions cut 3 bases from V and 4 bases from J, with 13 bases between. The length of the CDR3 is 14 residues. CDR3 sequence (DNA): TGTGCCAGCAGTTTTGGCGGGACGCCGTACGAGCAGTACTTC. Translating gives CASSFGGTPYEQYF.

This clone was found a few times. The chain links TRBV5-1 to TRBJ2-1; 10 positions match TRBD2. Trimming took 1 base from V and 0 from J; bases not matched to a gene: 7. The germline CDR1 and CDR2 sequences are SGHRS and YFSETQ. The CDR3 is 18 residues long. This chain's CDR3 is CASSLRPGLAFSYNEQFF. DNA for the CDR3: TGCGCCAGCAGCTTGCGCCCGGGACTAGCGTTCTCCTACAATGAGCAGTTCTTC.

The chain employs TRBV7-8 and TRBJ2-3; a weak D match, TRBD2 (6 bases). This CDR3 spans 17 amino acids. Germline assignment: CDR1 SGHVS and CDR2 FQNEAQ. Trimming took off 2 bases at V and 3 bases at J, with 18 bases between the two ends. The CDR3 here is CASSLRRTSSQTDTQYF. The CDR3 nucleotides are TGTGCCAGCAGCTTAAGACGAACTAGCAGCCAGACAGATACGCAGTATTTT.

The chain has TRBV28 and TRBJ2-2, with 11 positions matching TRBD2. This CDR3 is 16 amino acids long. Germline CDR1 reads MDHEN; CDR2 reads SYDVKM. Unmatched junction bases numbered 6, after V lost 6 bases and J lost 3 bases. This CDR3 reads CASSDSGRADTGELFF. The CDR3 nucleotides read TGTGCCAGCAGCGATAGCGGGAGGGCCGACACCGGGGAGCTGTTTTTT.

This chain joins TRBV28 and TRBJ1-3; 11 nucleotides align to TRBD1. This CDR3 region has 16 residues. The germline V gene encodes CDR1 MDHEN and CDR2 SYDVKM. Trimming took 6 bases from V and 7 from J; bases not matched to a gene: 11. CDR3 sequence reads: CASRGAGTGGRNTIYF. The CDR3 DNA sequence: TGTGCCAGCAGGGGGGCCGGGACAGGGGGGAGGAACACCATATATTTT.

This rearrangement joins TRBV29-1 to TRBJ2-1; 10 nucleotides line up with TRBD1. The CDR3 covers 15 residues. The germline gives CDR1 SQVTM, CDR2 ANQGSEA. Trimming at V came to 5 bases and at J to 4 bases, leaving 8 bases not matched to a gene. Written as DNA, the CDR3 is TGCAGCGTTTTGGGGGGACAGGGGATTTACAATGAGCAGTTCTTC. Translating gives CSVLGGQGIYNEQFF.

The gene calls are TRBV6-4 and TRBJ1-5; the D gene is possibly TRBD1 (5 bases). The CDR3 sequence is 16 residues long. V lost 6 bases to trimming and J lost 0 bases, with 15 bases between them. Germline-derived CDR1 and CDR2 are MRHNA and SNTAGT. The CDR3 region has the DNA TGTGCCAGCAGCGGCGCCAGGGATGGTAGCAATCAGCCCCAGCATTTT. Translated, it gives CASSGARDGSNQPQHF.

The chain employs TRBV29-1 and TRBJ2-1, with D hard to call. Trimming stripped 3 bases from V and 1 base from J, with 13 bases between. The germline gives CDR1 SQVTM, CDR2 ANQGSEA. This CDR3 has 15 amino acids. In DNA form, the CDR3 reads TGCAGCGTTGACGTAGGCAGGCCTTCCTACAATGAGCAGTTCTTC. This translates into CSVDVGRPSYNEQFF.

A single count supports this clone. The CDR3 spells CASSLALRGQTGTEAFF. The CDR3, as DNA: TGCGCCAGCAGCTTGGCCTTGAGGGGGCAGACGGGAACTGAAGCTTTCTTT. The V call is TRBV5-1, the J call TRBJ1-1, with 7 bases fitting TRBD1. V lost 0 bases, J lost 5 bases, and 13 bases stayed unmatched. The CDR3 is 17 residues long. Germline loops: CDR1 SGHRS, CDR2 YFSETQ.

As to this clone: At one of its ends the junction is not consistent with the germline gene, which may arise from a read error. The chain recombines TRBV4-1 with TRBJ2-7; 9 bases are shared with TRBD1. The germline V gene encodes CDR1 MGHRA and CDR2 YSYEKL. The CDR3 consists of 14 residues. CDR3 nucleotide sequence: TGCGCCAGCAGCCCAGGGACAGGGTCCTCCGAGCAGTACTTC. Encoded protein: CASSPGTGSSEQYF.

The rearrangement links TRBV7-9 to TRBJ2-1; no clear D. CDR1 and CDR2 from the germline V gene are SEHNR and FQNEAQ (reference sequence). Deletions cut 7 bases from V and 10 bases from J, with 23 bases between. The CDR3 is made up of 15 amino acids. The CDR3 DNA follows: TGTGCCAGCACCTTGGCTTCGACTGACCTCAACGAGCAGTTCTTC. It is translated as CASTLASTDLNEQFF. Supplemented by reference TRBV7-9 and TRBJ2-1, the full variable domain reads DTGVSQNPRHKITKRGQNVTFRCDPISEHNRLYWYRQTLGQGPEFLTYFQNEAQLEKSRLLSDRFSAERPKGSFSTLEIQRTEQGDSAMYLCASTLASTDLNEQFFGPGTRLTVL.

This clone came up a few times. The chain couples TRBV7-6 to TRBJ2-7; 7 bases are a match to TRBD2. The germline V gene encodes CDR1 SGHVS and CDR2 FNYEAQ. The length of the CDR3 is 14 residues. V lost 0 bases and J lost 5; bases outside the gene matches: 4. The CDR3 sequence is CASSLAGGPHEQYF. CDR3 coding DNA: TGTGCCAGCAGCTTAGCGGGAGGGCCCCACGAGCAGTACTTC.

The chain carries TRBV19 and TRBJ2-2, with D perhaps TRBD2 (7 bases). CDR3 length equals 16 residues. Trimming removed 10 bases at V and 3 bases at J, with 21 bases between. Germline CDR1 LNHDA, CDR2 SQIVND (reference sequence). CDR3 sequence reads: CATSPRGEGHTGELFF. The CDR3 nucleotides read TGTGCCACCTCACCGAGGGGGGAGGGCCACACCGGGGAGCTGTTTTTT.

The chain recombines TRBV4-2 with TRBJ1-1; D unresolved. The germline CDR1 and CDR2 sequences are LGHNA and YNFKEQ. V dropped 4 bases and J dropped 7 bases, with 16 bases sitting between them. This CDR3 region has 14 residues. The CDR3 region is CASSRNSPYSEAFF. CDR3 nucleotides: TGTGCCAGCAGCCGGAACAGTCCGTATAGTGAAGCTTTCTTT.

The chain links TRBV28 to TRBJ2-7, with D tentatively TRBD1 (5 bases). The CDR3 is 13 amino acids. V gave up 7 bases and J gave up 2 bases, with 12 bases separating them. Germline V gene data show CDR1 as MDHEN and CDR2 as SYDVKM. Here the CDR3 reads CASTSRGPYEQYF. The CDR3 DNA is TGTGCCAGCACTAGTAGGGGTCCCTACGAGCAGTACTTC. Filled out from reference TRBV28 and TRBJ2-7, the complete variable domain reads DVKVTQSSRYLVKRTGEKVFLECVQDMDHENMFWYRQDPGLGLRLIYFSYDVKMKEKGDIPEGYSVSREKKERFSLILESASTNQTSMYLCASTSRGPYEQYFGPGTRLTVT.

Comment on this clone: Different DNA sequences within this sample yield the same CDR3. CDR3 region: CASSLRSYNEQFF. For the CDR3, the DNA is TGTGCCAGCAGCTTACGCTCCTACAATGAGCAGTTCTTC. This rearrangement joins TRBV7-6 to TRBJ2-1; D gene ambiguous. The CDR3 runs 13 residues. CDR1 SGHVS and CDR2 FNYEAQ come from the germline V gene. With 2 bases removed from V and 0 bases from J, the gap between germline ends came to 2 bases.

The chain employs TRBV25-1 and TRBJ2-1; 7 bases fit TRBD1. V dropped 2 bases and J dropped 7; count of bases not matched to a gene: 8. CDR3 length: 15 amino acids. Germline V gene lookup returns CDR1 MGHDK and CDR2 SYGVNS. The DNA of the CDR3 is TGTGCCAGCAGTGAAAGAGGGGGCCCCGGAAATGAGCAGTTCTTC. Amino acid sequence: CASSERGGPGNEQFF.

The chain joins TRBV29-1 to TRBJ2-3; D possibly corresponds to TRBD2 (6 bases). V lost 6 bases, J lost 10 bases, and 17 bases lay in between. The CDR3 covers 12 residues. Germline values: CDR1 SQVTM, CDR2 ANQGSEA. The CDR3 sequence is CSVDTGTGAQYF. DNA of the CDR3: TGCAGCGTCGATACCGGGACTGGCGCGCAGTATTTT.

The chain links TRBV15 to TRBJ2-7; TRBD1 matches 7 bases. The CDR3 has 15 residues. From germline, CDR1 is LNHNV and CDR2 YYDKDF (reference sequence). The trim removed 3 bases at V and 7 bases at J, leaving 12 bases unmatched. The CDR3 is CATSRNRGKESEQYF. The CDR3 nucleotides are TGTGCCACCAGCAGGAACAGGGGAAAAGAATCAGAGCAGTACTTC.

This chain links TRBV7-9 with TRBJ1-1; TRBD1 matches at 10 bases. Germline V CDR1 and CDR2: SEHNR, FQNEAQ (reference sequence). The CDR3 totals 15 residues. V gave up 1 base and J gave up 4 bases; unmatched junction bases: 3. The chain's CDR3 is CASSLVDRGLTEAFF. The CDR3 bases are TGTGCCAGCAGCTTAGTAGACAGGGGGCTCACTGAAGCTTTCTTT.

The chain carries TRBV19 and TRBJ1-5; 8 nucleotides line up with TRBD1. The ends lost 2 bases at V and 4 bases at J; junction bases unmatched: 4. The CDR3 is 15 residues long. The germline gives CDR1 LNHDA, CDR2 SQIVND (reference sequence). CDR3 protein: CASSIIRDRNQPQHF. The DNA for the CDR3 is TGTGCCAGTAGTATAATCCGGGACAGGAATCAGCCCCAGCATTTT.

In its sample, this clone was seen a few times. The chain recombines TRBV19 with TRBJ1-5; D possibly corresponds to TRBD1 (5 bases). This CDR3 is 16 amino acids long. Germline V gene sequence: CDR1 LNHDA, CDR2 SQIVND (reference sequence). Trimming took 7 bases from V and 3 from J, leaving 19 bases between them. CDR3 residues: CASKIMGGKDNQPQHF. Here the CDR3 DNA reads TGTGCCAGTAAAATTATGGGGGGAAAGGACAATCAGCCCCAGCATTTT.